This record covers a single T cell receptor beta chain. The sample holds a few counts of this clonotype. What antigen it recognizes has not been identified. It has no much larger one-base neighbor in the sample; base qualities were not kept. RNA was extracted using the RNeasy kit, and roughly 0.5 to 1 ug of the RNA was reverse transcribed with random hexamers. TCR beta CDR3 regions were amplified with the immunoSEQ multiplex PCR assay covering 54 Vbeta and 13 Jbeta segments. To correct PCR amplification bias, a synthetic template baseline was used for both primer optimization and computational correction. The authors' analysis ran thus. Reads were annotated to V, D and J genes according to IMGT and were analyzed with immunoSEQ Analyzer, with only productive sequences retained. Clonality was computed as one minus Shannon entropy normalized by log2 of the number of productive unique sequences. For each patient and control, public and private clones were evaluated within the 100 most prevalent clones. Clones were defined as Susac-specific when absent from the healthy and MS cohorts, from roughly 1,100 published viral clones and from other ImmuneACCESS disease sequences. Using fastp trimming at Q25 and MiXCR clonotype assembly, TCRdb reanalyzed the public sequencing data and kept in-frame beta chains. Each CDR3 protein gets just one entry, which takes the most common genes and DNA from the rows behind it. The V and J calls were determined by TCRdb, not by the authors. Recorded for this sample are fewer than 150,000 distinct CDR3 sequences; 91% of them occurred a single time. Of the sample, around 0.24% falls within the top ten clones.

This entry belongs to a study of CD8 T cells in Susac syndrome (dated by TCRdb to the late 2010s). With regard to the full study: Repertoire sequencing was used to test whether CD8+ T cell activation and differentiation in Susac syndrome was antigen driven. The clonality of the CD8+ T cell repertoire was compared across 11 to 12 healthy donors, about 14 Susac syndrome patients and around 16 multiple sclerosis patients. What the study reported, not specific to this receptor: The study acknowledged that relatively few individuals were included in the TCR sequencing and HLA analysis.

Peripheral blood CD8+ and CD4+ T cells from healthy donors, Susac syndrome patients and multiple sclerosis patients were profiled by high-throughput TCR beta sequencing. The multiple sclerosis controls were treatment-naive patients who had stable or active relapsing-remitting disease and met the revised McDonald criteria. Bulk CD8+ and CD4+ T cells were purified magnetically by negative isolation, whereas CD8+ TEMRA cells were enriched by FACS. Blood was collected in EDTA tubes and processed within 24 hours, with PBMCs isolated through density gradient centrifugation. PBMCs intended for TCR sequencing were cryopreserved in liquid nitrogen and thawed later in a water bath at 37 degrees C. Purity of sorted or isolated CD4+, CD8+ and CD8+ TEMRA cells was at least 90%. The germline V gene (reference sequence) provides CDR1 GTSNPN and CDR2 SVGIG. The CDR3 runs 12 amino acids, cysteine and phenylalanine included. Only the CDR3 region is kept as DNA, spanning 36 bases read in frame from base 1.

Sequencing input: CD8+ T cells from PBMCs. The clonotype was recovered from a human donor with multiple sclerosis. The chain is made from TRBV30 and TRBJ2-7, with TRBD2 tentatively as D gene (5 bases match). The CDR3 amino acid sequence is: CAMLGGPKEQYF. The sequenced DNA is TGTGCGATGTTAGGCGGGCCGAAGGAGCAGTACTTC.